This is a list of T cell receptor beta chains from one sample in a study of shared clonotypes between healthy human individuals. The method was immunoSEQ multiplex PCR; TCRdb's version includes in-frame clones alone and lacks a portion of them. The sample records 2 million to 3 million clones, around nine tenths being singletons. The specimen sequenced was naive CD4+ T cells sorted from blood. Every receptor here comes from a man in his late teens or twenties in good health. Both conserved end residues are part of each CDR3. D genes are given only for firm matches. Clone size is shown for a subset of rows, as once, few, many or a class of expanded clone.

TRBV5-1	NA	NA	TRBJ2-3	CASSSRTSTDTQYF	TGCGCCAGCAGCTCCCGGACTAGCACAGATACGCAGTATTTT
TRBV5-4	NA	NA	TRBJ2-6	CASSGPSSGANVLTF	TGTGCCAGCAGCGGCCCAAGCTCTGGGGCCAACGTCCTGACTTTC
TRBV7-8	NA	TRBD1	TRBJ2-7	CASSTGVAYEQYF	TGTGCCAGCAGCACAGGGGTCGCCTACGAGCAGTACTTC
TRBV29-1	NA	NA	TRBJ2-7	CSVILGAYEQYF	TGCAGCGTTATTCTAGGCGCGTACGAGCAGTACTTC
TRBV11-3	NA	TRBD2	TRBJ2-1	CASSLAGSSYNEQFF	TGTGCCAGCAGCCTAGCGGGAAGCTCCTACAATGAGCAGTTCTTC
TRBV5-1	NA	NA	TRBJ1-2	CASSLPAGRGPFNYGYTF	TGCGCCAGCAGCTTGCCAGCGGGCAGGGGACCTTTTAACTATGGCTACACCTTC
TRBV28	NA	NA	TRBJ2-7	CASSLSVRDYEQYF	TGTGCCAGCAGTTTAAGTGTCAGGGACTACGAGCAGTACTTC
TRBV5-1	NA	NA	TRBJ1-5	CASSLVPGNSNQPQHF	TGCGCCAGCAGCTTGGTACCGGGGAATAGCAATCAGCCCCAGCATTTT
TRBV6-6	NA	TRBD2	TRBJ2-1	CASRDSSGNSYNEQFF	TGTGCCAGCAGGGACTCAAGCGGGAACTCCTACAATGAGCAGTTCTTC
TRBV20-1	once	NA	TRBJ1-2	CRTGPTGGYTF	TGCAGAACTGGACCGACTGGTGGCTACACCTTC
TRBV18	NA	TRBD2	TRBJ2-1	CASSPMAGGSYNEQFF	TGTGCCAGCTCACCTATGGCGGGGGGTTCCTACAATGAGCAGTTCTTC
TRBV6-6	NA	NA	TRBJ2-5	CASSYSTGRRVETQYF	TGTGCCAGCAGTTACTCGACGGGCAGGAGGGTGGAGACCCAGTACTTC
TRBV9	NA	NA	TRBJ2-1	CASSPGTRLGSYNEQFF	TGTGCCAGCAGCCCAGGGACAAGGTTGGGGTCCTACAATGAGCAGTTCTTC
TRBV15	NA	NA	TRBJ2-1	CATSRDPHTWGEQFF	TGTGCCACCAGCAGAGACCCCCACACGTGGGGCGAGCAGTTCTTC
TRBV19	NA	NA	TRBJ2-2	CASSAGPNTGELFF	TGTGCCAGTAGTGCGGGACCCAACACCGGGGAGCTGTTTTTT
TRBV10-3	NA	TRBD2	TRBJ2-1	CAIREGTSGYNEQFF	TGTGCCATCAGGGAGGGGACTAGCGGTTACAATGAGCAGTTCTTC
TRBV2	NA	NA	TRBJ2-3	CASSPTDTQYF	TGTGCCAGCAGCCCCACAGATACGCAGTATTTT
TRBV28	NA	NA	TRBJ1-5	CASSYSNQPQHF	TGTGCCAGCAGCTATAGCAATCAGCCCCAGCATTTT
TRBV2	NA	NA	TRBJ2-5	CASNREETQYF	TGTGCCAGCAACAGGGAAGAGACCCAGTACTTC
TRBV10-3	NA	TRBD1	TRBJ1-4	CAISDEGARLFF	TGTGCCATCAGTGACGAGGGGGCAAGACTGTTTTTT
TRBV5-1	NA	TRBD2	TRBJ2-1	CASSFAGGPQDEQFF	TGCGCCAGCAGCTTCGCGGGAGGGCCACAGGATGAGCAGTTCTTC
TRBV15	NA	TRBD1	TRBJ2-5	CATSREGQTRETQYF	TGTGCCACCAGCAGAGAGGGACAGACTCGAGAGACCCAGTACTTC
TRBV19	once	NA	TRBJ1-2	CASQRWGTVDYGYTF	TGTGCCAGCCAAAGGTGGGGGACCGTTGACTATGGCTACACCTTC
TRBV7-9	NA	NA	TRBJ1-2	CASSLDNNYGYTF	TGTGCCAGCAGCTTAGATAATAACTATGGCTACACCTTC
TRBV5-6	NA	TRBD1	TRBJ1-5	CASGSDRGNQPQHF	TGTGCCAGCGGCTCGGACAGGGGGAATCAGCCCCAGCATTTT
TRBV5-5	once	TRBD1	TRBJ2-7	CASSPGTEPYEQYF	TGTGCCAGCAGCCCCGGGACAGAGCCCTACGAGCAGTACTTC
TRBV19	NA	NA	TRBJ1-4	CASRLGTVATNEKLFF	TGTGCCAGTAGGCTAGGGACGGTTGCAACTAATGAAAAACTGTTTTTT
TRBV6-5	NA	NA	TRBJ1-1	CASSEGRGDTEAFF	TGTGCCAGCAGCGAGGGGCGAGGGGACACTGAAGCTTTCTTT
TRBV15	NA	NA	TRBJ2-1	CATSRVFVNEQFF	TGTGCCACCAGCAGAGTTTTCGTGAATGAGCAGTTCTTC
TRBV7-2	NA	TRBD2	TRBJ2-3	CASSSSGGTDTQYF	TGTGCCAGCAGCTCAAGCGGGGGGACAGATACGCAGTATTTT
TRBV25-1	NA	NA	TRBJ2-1	CASRGSPVDNEQFF	TGTGCCAGCAGGGGGTCCCCGGTCGACAATGAGCAGTTCTTC
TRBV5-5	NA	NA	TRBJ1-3	CASSRDGNTIYF	TGTGCCAGCAGCCGCGACGGAAACACCATATATTTT
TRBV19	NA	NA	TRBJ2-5	CASSISEIQETQYF	TGTGCCAGTAGTATTTCAGAGATCCAAGAGACCCAGTACTTC
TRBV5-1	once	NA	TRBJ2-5	CASSSTRPGGRYQETQYF	TGCGCCAGCAGCTCGACACGACCCGGGGGAAGATACCAAGAGACCCAGTACTTC
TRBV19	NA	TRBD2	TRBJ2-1	CASSIGAGGSYNEQFF	TGTGCCAGTAGTATAGGAGCGGGGGGCTCCTACAATGAGCAGTTCTTC
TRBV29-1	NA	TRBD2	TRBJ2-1	CSVVLRLAGGPYNEQFF	TGCAGCGTTGTCTTGAGGCTAGCGGGAGGGCCTTACAATGAGCAGTTCTTC
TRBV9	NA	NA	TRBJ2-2	CASSVVFGGEGTGELFF	TGTGCCAGCAGCGTAGTCTTTGGAGGTGAGGGCACCGGGGAGCTGTTTTTT
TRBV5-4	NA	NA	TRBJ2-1	CASSLDPVGTNEQFF	TGTGCCAGCAGCTTGGATCCAGTGGGGACGAATGAGCAGTTCTTC
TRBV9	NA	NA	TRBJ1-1	CASSASPRVYTEAFF	TGTGCCAGCAGCGCCTCTCCTAGGGTTTACACTGAAGCTTTCTTT
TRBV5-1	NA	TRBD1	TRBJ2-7	CASSLGPGGYSYEQYF	TGCGCCAGCAGCTTGGGTCCAGGGGGCTACTCCTACGAGCAGTACTTC
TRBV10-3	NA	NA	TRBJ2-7	CATTGLNYEQYF	TGTGCCACCACGGGACTCAACTACGAGCAGTACTTC
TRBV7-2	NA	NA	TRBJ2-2	CASSAGAAPGELFF	TGTGCCAGCAGCGCTGGCGCAGCACCCGGGGAGCTGTTTTTT
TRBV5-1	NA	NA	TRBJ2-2	CASTEGINTGELFF	TGCGCCAGCACCGAAGGGATAAACACCGGGGAGCTGTTTTTT
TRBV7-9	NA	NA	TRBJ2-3	CASSSASGLADTQYF	TGTGCCAGCAGCTCCGCATCGGGGTTAGCAGATACGCAGTATTTT
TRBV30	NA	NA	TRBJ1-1	CAWSQRRDTEAFF	TGTGCCTGGAGCCAACGGAGGGACACTGAAGCTTTCTTT
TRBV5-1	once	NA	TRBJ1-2	CASSLVAQDYGYTF	TGCGCCAGCAGCTTGGTGGCCCAAGACTATGGCTACACCTTC
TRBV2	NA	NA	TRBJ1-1	CASRPRTNTEAFF	TGTGCCAGCAGACCACGCACGAACACTGAAGCTTTCTTT
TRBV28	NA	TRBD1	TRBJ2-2	CASSSGQITGELFF	TGTGCCAGCAGTTCGGGACAGATCACCGGGGAGCTGTTTTTT
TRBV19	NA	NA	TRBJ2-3	CASSIGSARATDTQYF	TGTGCCAGTAGTATAGGTTCAGCGAGAGCCACAGATACGCAGTATTTT
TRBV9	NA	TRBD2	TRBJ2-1	CASSATSGSYNEQFF	TGTGCCAGCAGCGCCACTAGCGGCTCCTACAATGAGCAGTTCTTC